This TCR beta chain was recorded in a study of immune cell composition in non-small cell lung cancer. Study overall: Histologic subtype was mainly adenocarcinoma or squamous cell carcinoma.

Concerning this clone: The antigen is undetermined.

Study results and limitations: Overall clonality, unlike maximal tumour-associated clone frequency, did not predict TIL reactivity. Squamous lung tumours showed higher top 10 clone scores and clonality than adenocarcinomas.

Template was genomic DNA from frozen, unsorted single-cell suspensions. V was pared by 5 bases and J by 4 bases, with 6 bases of the junction left unmatched. CDR1 and CDR2 (germline): LNHDA, SQIVND (reference sequence). The CDR3 is 15 residues long. Profiling relied on immunoSEQ multiplex PCR, and the TCRdb table lists in-frame clones only, not all of them. The sample lists approximately 4,800 clones; 70% to 85% were seen once. This TCR was recovered from a human donor with non-small cell lung cancer. V usage is TRBV19 and J usage is TRBJ2-2; 8 bases line up with TRBD1. The specimen was lung tumor tissue. The CDR3 here is CASSSQGASTGELFF. The CDR3 nucleotides read TGTGCCAGTAGTTCCCAGGGGGCGAGCACCGGGGAGCTGTTTTTT.